A selection of T cell receptor beta chains follows, all from one sample in a study of CD8 T cells in ankylosing spondylitis. A single record per CDR3 protein comes from TCRdb applying MiXCR to the 5' RACE reads. The profile shows 350,000 to 400,000 distinct CDR3 sequences, roughly 22% of them singletons. Sequenced sample: blood, either unsorted or a sorted T cell fraction (not recorded which). The source of these receptors is a male donor with ankylosing spondylitis or in good health (not recorded which). Each CDR3 is given with its conserved first and last residue. D genes are given only for firm matches. A clone size is listed for some rows: how often the clone was seen (once, few, many), or a class if it is expanded.

v_gene	abundance	j_gene	d_gene	CDR3aa
TRBV12-3/TRBV12-4	few	TRBJ2-7	NA	CASSSGTLAEQYF
TRBV12-3/TRBV12-4	many	TRBJ1-1	TRBD1	CASGPAGTVNTEAFF
TRBV6-5	few	TRBJ2-3	NA	CASSYAGKPDTQYF
TRBV9	few	TRBJ2-5	NA	CASSVVGGGIQETQYF
TRBV6-4	few	TRBJ2-3	TRBD2	CASSDSAGGPADTQYF
TRBV4-1	NA	TRBJ2-5	NA	CASSHQQGNQETQYF
TRBV29-1	few	TRBJ1-2	NA	CSGEEGSYGYTF
TRBV20-1	many	TRBJ2-7	NA	CSARDITPYEQYF
TRBV12-3/TRBV12-4	NA	TRBJ2-5	NA	CASRAGWGRETQYF
TRBV9	NA	TRBJ2-2	TRBD2	CASSVNWRGYTGELFF
TRBV11-2	few	TRBJ2-1	NA	CASSLVSLDQFF
TRBV9	many	TRBJ2-7	NA	CASSVKPDYEQYF
TRBV20-1	NA	TRBJ2-1	TRBD2	CSARVSGVMDEQFF
TRBV27	few	TRBJ2-7	NA	CASSPTSGGTLSYEQYF
TRBV21-1	few	TRBJ2-7	NA	CASITRNYEQYF
TRBV10-3	NA	TRBJ2-1	TRBD1	CAISVAGTGVYNEQFF
TRBV28	few	TRBJ1-4	TRBD1	CASSLWAGGEKLFF
TRBV6-4	NA	TRBJ2-1	TRBD2	CASSVLGPVPGLAENSYNEQFF
TRBV12-3/TRBV12-4	NA	TRBJ1-1	NA	CASRTGTTKNTEAFF
TRBV19	few	TRBJ2-1	NA	CASSILLASYNEQFF
TRBV29-1	many	TRBJ2-2	NA	CSAGRSPNTGELFF
TRBV30	NA	TRBJ1-2	NA	CAWEDSRGYGYTF
TRBV4-1	NA	TRBJ1-3	NA	CASSQVGYGNTIYF
TRBV11-2	NA	TRBJ2-5	NA	CASSSPGLRYQETQYF
TRBV2	NA	TRBJ2-3	TRBD1	CASYEDRDTDTQYF
TRBV7-6	few	TRBJ1-1	NA	CASSDDTNTEAFF
TRBV12-3/TRBV12-4	few	TRBJ2-5	NA	CASSLGGGSGETQYF
TRBV20-1	few	TRBJ2-7	NA	CSARVDTYEQYF
TRBV7-8	few	TRBJ2-1	NA	CASSPQVGNEQFF
TRBV12-3/TRBV12-4	once	TRBJ2-5	NA	CASSDRGGETQYF
TRBV15	few	TRBJ2-7	TRBD1	CATSTFRGTGSYEQYF
TRBV20-1	NA	TRBJ2-1	NA	CSARSQGGEQFF
TRBV7-8	NA	TRBJ2-7	NA	CASSPLGEPGYEQYF
TRBV12-3/TRBV12-4	NA	TRBJ2-5	NA	CASSFSFETQYF
TRBV6-5	NA	TRBJ2-7	TRBD1	CASSPQGDVSYEQYF
TRBV16	NA	TRBJ2-5	NA	CASSLTLTEGPIFQETQYF
TRBV6-1	NA	TRBJ2-2	NA	CASSPRANTGELFF
TRBV28	NA	TRBJ2-1	TRBD1	CASSLFRDRDYNEQFF
TRBV9	few	TRBJ2-1	NA	CASSSPGRGANEQFF
TRBV12-3/TRBV12-4	few	TRBJ2-6	NA	CASRVTARAGANVLTF
TRBV9	NA	TRBJ2-7	NA	CASSVFGSSYEQYF
TRBV11-2	NA	TRBJ1-1	TRBD1	CASSSDLMRQGLNTEAFF
TRBV9	few	TRBJ1-2	TRBD1	CASGQGNYGYTF
TRBV13	NA	TRBJ2-7	NA	CASSHPDASYEQYF
TRBV20-1	few	TRBJ2-7	NA	CSARGRTEQYF
TRBV4-1	few	TRBJ2-7	TRBD2	CASSQPPASGLSYEQYF
TRBV29-1	NA	TRBJ2-5	TRBD2	CSVNPLLAGREETQYF
TRBV27	NA	TRBJ1-1	NA	CASSPEGAEAFF
TRBV28	once	TRBJ2-7	TRBD2	CASSSVGLAGYEQYF
TRBV10-3	many	TRBJ2-3	NA	CAISAAKGADTQYF
TRBV12-3/TRBV12-4	few	TRBJ2-1	NA	CASRLHYSYNEQFF
TRBV30	NA	TRBJ2-2	NA	CAYSTGELFF
TRBV6-1	NA	TRBJ2-2	NA	CASSAMVADTGELFF